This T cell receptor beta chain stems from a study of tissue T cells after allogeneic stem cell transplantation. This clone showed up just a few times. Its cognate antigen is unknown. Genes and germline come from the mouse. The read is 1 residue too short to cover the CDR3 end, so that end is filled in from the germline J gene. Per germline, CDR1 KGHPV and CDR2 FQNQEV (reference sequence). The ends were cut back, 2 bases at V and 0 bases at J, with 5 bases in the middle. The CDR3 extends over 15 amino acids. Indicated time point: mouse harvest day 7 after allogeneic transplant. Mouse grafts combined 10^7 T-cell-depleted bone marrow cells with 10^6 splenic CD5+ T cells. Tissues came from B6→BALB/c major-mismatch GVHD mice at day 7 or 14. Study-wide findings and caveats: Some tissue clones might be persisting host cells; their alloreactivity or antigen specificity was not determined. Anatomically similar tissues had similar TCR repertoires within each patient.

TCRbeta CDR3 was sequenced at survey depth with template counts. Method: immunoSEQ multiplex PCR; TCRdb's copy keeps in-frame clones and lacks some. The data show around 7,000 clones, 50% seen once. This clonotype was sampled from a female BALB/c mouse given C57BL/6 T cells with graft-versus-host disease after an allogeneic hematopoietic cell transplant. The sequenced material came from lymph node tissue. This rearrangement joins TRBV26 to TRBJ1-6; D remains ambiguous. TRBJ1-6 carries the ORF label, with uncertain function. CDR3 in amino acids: CASSLTDSYNSPLYF. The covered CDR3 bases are TGTGCCAGCAGTCTGACAGATTCCTATAATTCGCCCCTCTAC.